Listed below are T cell receptor beta chains from one sample, sequenced in a study of vaccination effects on CD4 cells after COVID-19. Assay used: immunoSEQ multiplex PCR; TCRdb lists only in-frame clones, some missing. The sample includes around 24,000 clones, 60% to 80% seen only once; the top ten take under 7.5%. These receptors lack a known antigen. Sequenced material: CD4+ T cells from PBMCs cultured with SARS-CoV-2 spike peptides, taken after COVID-19 vaccination. The origin of the receptors is a human donor who received a COVID-19 vaccine. Some clones in this sample may be carry-over from other donors' samples. Both conserved end residues are part of each CDR3. The D gene is left open where the match is weak. Only part of the rows carry a size: once, few, many, or a class if the clone is expanded.

TRBJ2-1	TRBV6-5	-	TRBD1	TGTGCCAGCAGTCCGGACAGGGACTCCTACAATGAGCAGTTCTTC	CASSPDRDSYNEQFF
TRBJ2-3	TRBV5-6	-	-	TGTGCCAGCAGCTTACAGCGGGGCACAGATACGCAGTATTTT	CASSLQRGTDTQYF
TRBJ2-3	TRBV29-1	medium-sized	-	TGCAGCGTTGTCTCTCGAGGGATTGCAGATACGCAGTATTTT	CSVVSRGIADTQYF
TRBJ1-3	TRBV7-9	-	-	TGTGCCAGCAGCTTATCAGGGCTTCGAAACACCATATATTTT	CASSLSGLRNTIYF
TRBJ1-2	TRBV21-1	-	-	TGTGCCAGCAGCCCCACCGGGACAAATAACAGCGCTAACTATGGCTACACCTTC	CASSPTGTNNSANYGYTF
TRBJ2-1	TRBV7-6	-	-	TGTGCCAGCAGCTTCGACAGTGCCCCCTACAATGAGCAGTTCTTC	CASSFDSAPYNEQFF
TRBJ2-2	TRBV7-3	-	TRBD1	TGTGCCAGCAGCTGGCGACAGGGGGCGGCCGGGGAGCTGTTTTTT	CASSWRQGAAGELFF
TRBJ1-5	TRBV30	-	-	TGTGCCTGGAGTTCTCCCGCGGAGGTCCAGCCCCAGCATTTT	CAWSSPAEVQPQHF
TRBJ2-2	TRBV27	once	-	TGTGCCAGCAGTGCGCGGAACACCGGGGAGCTGTTTTTT	CASSARNTGELFF
TRBJ2-5	TRBV19	-	-	TGTGCCAGTAGTATAGGCGGCTCCCAGGAGACCCAGTACTTC	CASSIGGSQETQYF
TRBJ1-5	TRBV19	-	-	TGTGCCAGTAGTCCCCGAAATCAGCCCCAGCATTTT	CASSPRNQPQHF
TRBJ2-3	TRBV3-1/TRBV3-2	-	TRBD2	TGTGCCAGCAGCCCTTGGAGCGGGGGGGCCCCAAATACGCAGTATTTT	CASSPWSGGAPNTQYF
TRBJ2-3	TRBV9	-	TRBD2	TGTGCCAGCAGCGTAGTTGGCGGGGGAGGCACAGATACGCAGTATTTT	CASSVVGGGGTDTQYF
TRBJ2-2	TRBV6-5	-	TRBD1	TGTGCCAGCAACCCGGGACAGGGGTCCGGGGAGCTGTTTTTT	CASNPGQGSGELFF
TRBJ1-4	TRBV3-1/TRBV3-2	-	-	TGTGCCAGCAGCCTAAATGTGGCAACTAATGAAAAACTGTTTTTT	CASSLNVATNEKLFF
TRBJ1-6	TRBV11-2	-	TRBD1	TGTGCCAGCAGCTGGACAGGGTATTCACCCCTCCACTTT	CASSWTGYSPLHF
TRBJ1-6	TRBV4-1	few	-	TGCGCCAGCAGCCAACCAGGGAGACCCCTCCACTTT	CASSQPGRPLHF
TRBJ2-2	TRBV5-1	-	-	TGCGCCAGCAGCTCAAACAGGGCCGGCACCGGGGAGCTGTTTTTT	CASSSNRAGTGELFF
TRBJ1-5	TRBV20-1	-	-	TGCAGTGCTAAGCCCGCGAGGTATTTT	CSAKPARYF
TRBJ1-2	TRBV5-1	-	TRBD1	TGCGCCAGCAGCTACGGACAGGCGGTCGACTATGGCTACACCTTC	CASSYGQAVDYGYTF
TRBJ2-3	TRBV5-1	-	-	TGCGCCAGCAGCTTGGGGGACGGAGGCTCCTATACGCAGTATTTT	CASSLGDGGSYTQYF
TRBJ1-6	TRBV7-3	-	TRBD1	TGTGCCAGCAGCTACATCCCGGGACAGGCCCTCCACTTT	CASSYIPGQALHF
TRBJ2-1	TRBV29-1	-	TRBD1	TGCAGCGTTGCCCAGGGACAGACCAATGAGCAGTTCTTC	CSVAQGQTNEQFF
TRBJ2-2	TRBV6-5	-	TRBD1	TGTGCCAGCAGTTACTCGGACAGGGGAAACACCGGGGAGCTGTTTTTT	CASSYSDRGNTGELFF
TRBJ1-2	TRBV12-3/TRBV12-4	-	TRBD1	TGTGCCAGCGGGATACAGGGGGCCTTTGGCTACACCTTC	CASGIQGAFGYTF
TRBJ1-1	TRBV12-3/TRBV12-4	-	TRBD1	TGTGCCAGCAGTGACAGGGGGGACACTGAAGCTTTCTTT	CASSDRGDTEAFF
TRBJ2-2	TRBV4-1	-	TRBD1	TGCGCCAGCAGCCACTCCGGACAGGGGGGCTCCGGGGAGCTGTTTTTT	CASSHSGQGGSGELFF
TRBJ1-6	TRBV9	-	-	TGTGCCAGCAGCGTAGGCACTGGACAGCAAAATTCACCCCTCCACTTT	CASSVGTGQQNSPLHF
TRBJ2-3	TRBV5-1	once	-	TGCGCCAGCAGCTTGGGAGTAGATACGCAGTATTTT	CASSLGVDTQYF
TRBJ2-3	TRBV6-5	-	TRBD2	TGTGCCAGCAGAAATAGCGGGGGGGCTTCTGAGACGCAGTATTTT	CASRNSGGASETQYF
TRBJ1-5	TRBV5-1	-	-	TGCGCCAGCAGCTTGGGGACGGTTAGCAATCAGCCCCAGCATTTT	CASSLGTVSNQPQHF
TRBJ1-5	TRBV16	-	-	TGTGCCAGCAGCGAGAATCAGCCCCAGCATTTT	CASSENQPQHF
TRBJ2-2	TRBV3-1/TRBV3-2	few	TRBD1	TGTGCCAGCACCAAAGGGGACAGGGGTTTCGTGAACACCGGGGAGCTGTTTTTT	CASTKGDRGFVNTGELFF
TRBJ2-5	TRBV4-1	few	TRBD1	TGCGCCAGCAGCCAAGTAGGACAGGGTCGAAGTTCGACCCAGTACTTC	CASSQVGQGRSSTQYF
TRBJ2-2	TRBV7-8	-	-	TGTGCCAGCAGCCCCCTAGCGAGCTTAGAAATGACTTGGGAGCTGTTTTTT	CASSPLASLEMTWELFF
TRBJ1-2	TRBV6-5	-	TRBD1	TGTGCCAGCAGTAGGACAGGGCTTGACTATGGCTACACCTTC	CASSRTGLDYGYTF